This entry lists 17 T cell receptor beta chains sequenced from one sample in a study of blood T cell repertoires in COVID-19. Some clones are missing from TCRdb's copy, which holds only in-frame ones; the method was immunoSEQ multiplex PCR. The sample has just under 90,000 clones; approximately 79% are singletons. Material for sequencing was peripheral blood. The receptor source for this set is a woman older than 75 with acute or convalescent COVID-19.

This clone was counted at least ten times. The chain is built from TRBV27 and TRBJ2-1, with D possibly being TRBD2 (6 bases). The germline V and J ends were trimmed by 2 bases and 3 bases, with 11 bases remaining between them. Germline CDR1 is MNHEY and CDR2 is SMNVEV (reference sequence). This CDR3 has 15 amino acids. CDR3 protein: CASSLNGGNYNEQFF. The CDR3 DNA reads as TGTGCCAGCAGTTTAAACGGGGGTAACTACAATGAGCAGTTCTTC.

In its sample, this clone was seen a few times. The V and J genes are TRBV27 and TRBJ1-6; 10 bases are shared with TRBD1. CDR1 is MNHEY and CDR2 is SMNVEV in the germline V gene (reference sequence). The length of the CDR3 is 16 residues. The J segment lost 10 bases and the V segment lost 8 bases, leaving 14 bases of the junction unmatched. CDR3 bases: TGTGCCAGCCCCCCTGATAGGGACAGGGGACGCTCACCCCTCCACTTT. Its translation: CASPPDRDRGRSPLHF.

The genes are TRBV7-2 and TRBJ1-2; D gene ambiguous. CDR1 is SGHTA and CDR2 is FQGNSA in the germline V gene. Trimming removed 5 bases at V and 1 base at J, with 11 bases between. The CDR3 loop spans 14 amino acids. The DNA of the CDR3 is TGTGCCAGCAGCCCGATGACACTTAACTATGGCTACACCTTC. Amino acids: CASSPMTLNYGYTF.

In its sample, this clone was seen a few times. The chain combines TRBV5-4 with TRBJ2-5; 13 bases are a match to TRBD2. After removal of 4 bases from V and 4 bases from J, the junction contained 7 bases not matched to a gene. The CDR3 length is 16 residues. Germline-derived CDR1 and CDR2 are SGHNT and YYREEE (reference sequence). The CDR3 reads CASSLGLAGVRETQYF. CDR3 coding DNA: TGTGCCAGCAGCCTCGGACTAGCGGGGGTGCGAGAGACCCAGTACTTC.

The V gene is TRBV10-3, the J gene TRBJ2-7, with D perhaps matching TRBD1 (5 bases). Trimming shortened V by 8 bases and J by 3 bases, and 14 bases separated the two germline ends. Germline assignment: CDR1 ENHRY and CDR2 SYGVKD. The CDR3 covers 13 residues. The CDR3 bases are TGTGCCATCCGTGGATGGCAGGGCTACGAGCAGTACTTC. It encodes CAIRGWQGYEQYF.

The gene calls are TRBV7-2 and TRBJ2-1; TRBD1 matches at 8 bases. Germline lookup yields CDR1 SGHTA and CDR2 FQGNSA. The CDR3 spans 15 residues. V lost 4 bases, J lost 8 bases, and 10 bases stayed unmatched. CDR3 sequence (DNA): TGTGCCAGCAGCTACGGAGGGACAGGTAAGGATGAGCAGTTCTTC. Amino acid sequence: CASSYGGTGKDEQFF. The whole variable domain, remainder taken from reference TRBV7-2 and TRBJ2-1, is GAGVSQSPSNKVTEKGKDVELRCDPISGHTALYWYRQSLGQGLEFLIYFQGNSAPDKSGLPSDRFSAERTGGSVSTLTIQRTQQEDSAVYLCASSYGGTGKDEQFFGPGTRLTVL.

The rearrangement joins TRBV12-3 or TRBV12-4 to TRBJ1-4; 7 nucleotides line up with TRBD1. This CDR3 has 12 amino acids. The J segment lost 8 bases and the V segment lost 6 bases, leaving 3 bases of the junction unmatched. This CDR3 reads CASSPDREKLFF. The CDR3 region has the DNA TGTGCCAGCAGCCCGGACAGGGAAAAACTGTTTTTT.

This clone turned up a few times. This sequence joins TRBV6-5 and TRBJ1-2; D not resolved. CDR3 length equals 14 residues. In germline, CDR1 is MNHEY, CDR2 SVGAGI. Trimming removed 8 bases at V and 3 bases at J, with 16 bases between. CDR3: CASASLAEDYGYTF. In DNA, the CDR3 is TGTGCCAGCGCGTCATTGGCCGAGGACTATGGCTACACCTTC.

The count of this clone is one. This rearrangement joins TRBV18 to TRBJ1-2; D not resolved. V lost 2 bases and J 4 bases, leaving 11 bases between the germline ends. This CDR3 is built from 14 residues. Germline CDR1 is KGHSH and CDR2 is LQKENI. In nucleotides, the CDR3 is TGTGCCAGCTCACCAGAGGGTTCTTTCTATGGCTACACCTTC. As protein: CASSPEGSFYGYTF.

The chain links TRBV2 to TRBJ2-1, with a tentative D call TRBD1 (6 bases). Trimming left V 3 bases short and J 11 bases short, with 8 bases between. This CDR3 has 11 residues. Germline CDR1 SNHLY, CDR2 FYNNEI. The CDR3 DNA reads as TGTGCCAGCAGTGACCGGGACAAGCAGTTCTTC. Protein sequence: CASSDRDKQFF.

This sequence joins TRBV4-1 and TRBJ1-3, with no clear D. The CDR3 is made up of 13 amino acids. The V end was cut by 3 bases, the J end by 4 bases, with 7 bases between. Germline assignment: CDR1 MGHRA and CDR2 YSYEKL. The DNA for the CDR3 is TGCGCCAGCAGCCACCCCCGGGGAAACACCATATATTTT. Residues: CASSHPRGNTIYF.

The chain recombines TRBV28 with TRBJ2-3, with 9 bases fitting TRBD2. Losses at the gene ends were 6 bases for V and 4 bases for J; bases not matched to a gene: 17. This CDR3 contains 18 residues. Germline V gene data show CDR1 as MDHEN and CDR2 as SYDVKM. In DNA, the CDR3 is TGTGCCAGCAGCATCCGGCGAGATAGCGGGGGTTCGCCAGATACGCAGTATTTT. Its translation is CASSIRRDSGGSPDTQYF. Supplemented by reference TRBV28 and TRBJ2-3, the full variable domain reads DVKVTQSSRYLVKRTGEKVFLECVQDMDHENMFWYRQDPGLGLRLIYFSYDVKMKEKGDIPEGYSVSREKKERFSLILESASTNQTSMYLCASSIRRDSGGSPDTQYFGPGTRLTVL.

V and J are TRBV29-1 and TRBJ2-1, with 14 bases aligning to TRBD2. V lost 7 bases, J lost 12 bases, and 8 bases stayed unmatched. The CDR3 has 13 amino acids. Germline V CDR1 and CDR2: SQVTM, ANQGSEA. In nucleotides, the CDR3 is TGCAGCGAGGGACTAGCGGGGGCAGTAGGGCAGTTCTTC. Translated: CSEGLAGAVGQFF.

This clone was counted only a few times. This chain connects TRBV7-2 to TRBJ1-6; 7 bases line up with TRBD1. The trim removed 1 base at V and 10 bases at J, leaving 4 bases unmatched. Germline CDR1 is SGHTA and CDR2 is FQGNSA. The CDR3 is 14 residues long. CDR3 in DNA: TGTGCCAGCAGCTTAGACAGGGGAGGATCACCCCTCCACTTT. Residues: CASSLDRGGSPLHF.

This chain uses TRBV7-2 with TRBJ2-7, with a possible D match to TRBD1 (6 bases). Trimming removed 4 bases at V and 2 bases at J, with 15 bases between. Germline V gene sequence: CDR1 SGHTA, CDR2 FQGNSA. This CDR3 region has 15 residues. The CDR3 DNA follows: TGTGCCAGCAGCTCCTTCGACAAGGGGGCCTACGAGCAGTACTTC. Translating gives CASSSFDKGAYEQYF.

The V gene is TRBV7-8, the J gene TRBJ2-2; maybe TRBD1 (5 bases). From germline, CDR1 is SGHVS and CDR2 FQNEAQ. This CDR3 comprises 17 residues. Trimming cost V 2 bases and J 4 bases, with 17 bases left between them. The CDR3 DNA sequence: TGTGCCAGCAGCTTAAAGCCCGCCGGCAGGGCCACCGGGGAGCTGTTTTTT. Its protein product is CASSLKPAGRATGELFF.

This clone has just one count. The V call is TRBV3-1 (or the pseudogene TRBV3-2), the J call TRBJ2-7; D call uncertain. This CDR3 has 15 residues. V lost 1 base to trimming and J lost 0 bases, with 10 bases between them. CDR1 and CDR2 (germline): LGHDT, YNNKEL (reference sequence). DNA of the CDR3: TGTGCCAGCAGCCAAGGGTCCCGGTACTCCTACGAGCAGTACTTC. Encoded protein: CASSQGSRYSYEQYF.